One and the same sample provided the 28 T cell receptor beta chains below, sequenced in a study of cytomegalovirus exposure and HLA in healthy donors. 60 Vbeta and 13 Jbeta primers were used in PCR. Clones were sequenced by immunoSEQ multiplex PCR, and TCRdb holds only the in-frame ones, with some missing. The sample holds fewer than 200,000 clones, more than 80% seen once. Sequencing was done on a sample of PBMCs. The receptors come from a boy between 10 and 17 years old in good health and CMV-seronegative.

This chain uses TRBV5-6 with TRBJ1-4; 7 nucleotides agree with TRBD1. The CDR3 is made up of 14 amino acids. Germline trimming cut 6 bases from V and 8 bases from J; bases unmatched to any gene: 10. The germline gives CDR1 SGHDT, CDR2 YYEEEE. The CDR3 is CASTETGTVEKLFF. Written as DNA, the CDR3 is TGTGCCAGCACCGAGACCGGGACAGTCGAAAAACTGTTTTTT.

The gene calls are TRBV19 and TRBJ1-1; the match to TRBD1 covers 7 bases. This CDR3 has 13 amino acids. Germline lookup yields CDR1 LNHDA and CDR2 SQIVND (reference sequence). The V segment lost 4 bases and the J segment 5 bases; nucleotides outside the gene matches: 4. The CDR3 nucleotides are TGTGCCAGTAGTAAAGGGGGCTGGACTGAAGCTTTCTTT. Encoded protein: CASSKGGWTEAFF.

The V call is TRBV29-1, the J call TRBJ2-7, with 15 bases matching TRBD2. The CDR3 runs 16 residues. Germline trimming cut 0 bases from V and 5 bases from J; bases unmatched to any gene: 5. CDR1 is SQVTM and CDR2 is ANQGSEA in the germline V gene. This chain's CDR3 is CSVEDRTSGGANEQYF. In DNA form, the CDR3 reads TGCAGCGTTGAAGATCGGACTAGCGGGGGGGCCAACGAGCAGTACTTC.

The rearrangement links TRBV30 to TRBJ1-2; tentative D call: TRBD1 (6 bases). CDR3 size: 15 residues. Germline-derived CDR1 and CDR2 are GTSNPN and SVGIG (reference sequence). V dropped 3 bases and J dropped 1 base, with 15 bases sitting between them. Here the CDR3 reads CAWSLSTGYNYGYTF. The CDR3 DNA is TGTGCCTGGAGCCTTTCAACAGGGTATAACTATGGCTACACCTTC.

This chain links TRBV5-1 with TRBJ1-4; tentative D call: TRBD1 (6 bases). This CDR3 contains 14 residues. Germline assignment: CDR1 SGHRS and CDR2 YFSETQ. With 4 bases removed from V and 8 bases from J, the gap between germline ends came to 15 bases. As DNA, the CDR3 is TGCGCCAGCAGCACACAGGGTGGGGACGAAAAACTGTTTTTT. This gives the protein CASSTQGGDEKLFF. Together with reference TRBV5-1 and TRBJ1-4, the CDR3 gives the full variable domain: KAGVTQTPRYLIKTRGQQVTLSCSPISGHRSVSWYQQTPGQGLQFLFEYFSETQRNKGNFPGRFSGRQFSNSRSEMNVSTLELGDSALYLCASSTQGGDEKLFFGSGTQLSVL.

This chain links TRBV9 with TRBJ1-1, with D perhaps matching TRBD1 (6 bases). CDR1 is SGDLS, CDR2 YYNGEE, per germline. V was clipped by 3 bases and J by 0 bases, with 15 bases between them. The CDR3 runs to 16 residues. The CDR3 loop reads CASSATPGHLNTEAFF. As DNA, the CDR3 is TGTGCCAGCAGCGCCACCCCGGGACACCTGAACACTGAAGCTTTCTTT.

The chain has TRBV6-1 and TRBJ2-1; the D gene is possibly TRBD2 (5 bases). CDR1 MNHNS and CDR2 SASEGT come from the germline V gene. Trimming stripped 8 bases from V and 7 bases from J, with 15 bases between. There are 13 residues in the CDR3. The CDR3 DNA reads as TGTGCCAGCGGCTCGAGCCTAGCAAATGAGCAGTTCTTC. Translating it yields CASGSSLANEQFF.

For the CDR3, the DNA is TGTGCCAGCAGTCCCGAGAGCTCGAGCACTGAAGCTTTCTTT. Its protein product is CASSPESSSTEAFF. The rearrangement joins TRBV6-5 to TRBJ1-1; D gene ambiguous. The V gene's germline CDR1 is MNHEY and CDR2 SVGAGI. The CDR3 runs 14 residues. The V end lost 5 bases, the J end lost 4 bases, and 14 bases lay between the germline ends.

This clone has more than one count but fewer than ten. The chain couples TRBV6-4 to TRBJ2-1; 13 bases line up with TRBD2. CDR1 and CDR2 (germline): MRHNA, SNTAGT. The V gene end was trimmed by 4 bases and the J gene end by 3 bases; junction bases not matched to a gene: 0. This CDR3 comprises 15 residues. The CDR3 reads CASSGTSGGYNEQFF. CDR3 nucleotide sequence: TGTGCCAGCAGTGGGACTAGCGGGGGCTACAATGAGCAGTTCTTC.

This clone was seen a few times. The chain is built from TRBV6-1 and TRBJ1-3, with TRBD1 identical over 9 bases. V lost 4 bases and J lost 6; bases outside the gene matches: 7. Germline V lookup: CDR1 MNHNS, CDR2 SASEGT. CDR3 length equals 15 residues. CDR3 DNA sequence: TGTGCCAGCAGTGGGGACAGGGTAGAGGAAAACACCATATATTTT. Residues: CASSGDRVEENTIYF.

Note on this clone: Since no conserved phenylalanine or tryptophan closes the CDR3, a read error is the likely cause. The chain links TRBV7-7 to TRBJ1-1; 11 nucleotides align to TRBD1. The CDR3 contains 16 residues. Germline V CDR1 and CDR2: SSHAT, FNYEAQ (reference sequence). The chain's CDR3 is CASSLGTGGARTEAFL. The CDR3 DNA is TGTGCTAGCAGCTTGGGGACAGGGGGAGCGAGGACTGAAGCTTTCCTT.

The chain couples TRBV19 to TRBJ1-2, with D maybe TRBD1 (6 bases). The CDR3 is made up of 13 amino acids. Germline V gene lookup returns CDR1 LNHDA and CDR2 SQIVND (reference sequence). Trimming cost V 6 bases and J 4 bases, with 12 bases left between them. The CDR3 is CASSPRDTYGYTF. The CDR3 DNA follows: TGTGCCAGTAGCCCCCGGGACACCTATGGCTACACCTTC.

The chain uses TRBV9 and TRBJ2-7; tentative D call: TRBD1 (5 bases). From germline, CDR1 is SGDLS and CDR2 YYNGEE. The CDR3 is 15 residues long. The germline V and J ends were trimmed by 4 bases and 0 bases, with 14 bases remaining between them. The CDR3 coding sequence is TGTGCCAGCAGCCCCGACAGTACCGTCTCCTACGAGCAGTACTTC. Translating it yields CASSPDSTVSYEQYF.

The CDR3 loop reads CASSPEAGGRSDEQFF. DNA of the CDR3: TGTGCCAGCAGCCCAGAGGCAGGGGGCCGTTCAGATGAGCAGTTCTTC. The chain joins TRBV9 to TRBJ2-1, with 8 bases fitting TRBD1. The CDR3 length is 16 residues. Germline CDR1 is SGDLS and CDR2 is YYNGEE. Trimming removed 4 bases from V and 8 bases from J; junction bases left unmatched: 14.

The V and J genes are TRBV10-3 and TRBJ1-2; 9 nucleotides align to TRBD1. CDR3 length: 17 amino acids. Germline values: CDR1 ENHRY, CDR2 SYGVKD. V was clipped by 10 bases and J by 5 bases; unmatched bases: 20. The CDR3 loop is CATWGPPPGQGGYGYTF. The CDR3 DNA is TGTGCCACATGGGGTCCCCCACCGGGACAGGGAGGATATGGCTACACCTTC.

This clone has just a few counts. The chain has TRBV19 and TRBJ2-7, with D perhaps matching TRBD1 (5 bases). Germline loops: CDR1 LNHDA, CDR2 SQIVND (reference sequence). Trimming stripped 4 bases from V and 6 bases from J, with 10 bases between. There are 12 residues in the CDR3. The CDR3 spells CASSRGSGEQYF. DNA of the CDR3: TGTGCCAGTAGTAGGGGCTCAGGCGAGCAGTACTTC.

CDR3 nucleotides: TGTGCCATCAGTCGGACAGGGGGCTACGAGACCCAGTACTTC. It translates to CAISRTGGYETQYF. V is TRBV10-3 and J is TRBJ2-5; 11 positions match TRBD1. CDR3 length equals 14 residues. Germline V gives CDR1 ENHRY, CDR2 SYGVKD. With 5 bases clipped from V and 5 bases from J, the junction kept 4 bases outside the gene matches.

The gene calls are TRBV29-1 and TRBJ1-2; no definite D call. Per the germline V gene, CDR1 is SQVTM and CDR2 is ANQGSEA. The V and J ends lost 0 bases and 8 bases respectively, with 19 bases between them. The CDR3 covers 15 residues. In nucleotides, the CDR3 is TGCAGCGTTGAAGATCCTGTTAACGCTCGGGAAGGCTACACCTTC. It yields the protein CSVEDPVNAREGYTF. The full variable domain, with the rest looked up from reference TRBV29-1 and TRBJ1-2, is SAVISQKPSRDICQRGTSLTIQCQVDSQVTMMFWYRQQPGQSLTLIATANQGSEATYESGFVIDKFPISRPNLTFSTLTVSNMSPEDSSIYLCSVEDPVNAREGYTFGSGTRLTVV.

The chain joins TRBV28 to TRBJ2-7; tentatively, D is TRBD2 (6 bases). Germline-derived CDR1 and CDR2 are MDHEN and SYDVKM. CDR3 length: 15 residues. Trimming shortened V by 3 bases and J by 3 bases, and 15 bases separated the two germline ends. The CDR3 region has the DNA TGTGCCAGCAGTTTGGAGGGACCACGAGACTACGAGCAGTACTTC. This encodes CASSLEGPRDYEQYF.

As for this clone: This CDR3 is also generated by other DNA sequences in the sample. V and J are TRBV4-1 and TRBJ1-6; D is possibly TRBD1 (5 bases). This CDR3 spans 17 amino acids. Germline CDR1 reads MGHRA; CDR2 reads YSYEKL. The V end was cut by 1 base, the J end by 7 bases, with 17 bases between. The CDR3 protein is CASSQGPGTGPNSPLHF. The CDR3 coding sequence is TGCGCCAGCAGCCAAGGGCCCGGTACAGGACCCAATTCACCCCTCCACTTT.

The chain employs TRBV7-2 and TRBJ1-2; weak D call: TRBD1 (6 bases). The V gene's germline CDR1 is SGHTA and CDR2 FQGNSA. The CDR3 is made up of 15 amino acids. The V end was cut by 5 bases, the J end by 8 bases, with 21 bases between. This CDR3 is CASSPPGHLLWGYTF. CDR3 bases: TGTGCCAGCAGCCCACCGGGACATCTACTATGGGGCTACACCTTC.

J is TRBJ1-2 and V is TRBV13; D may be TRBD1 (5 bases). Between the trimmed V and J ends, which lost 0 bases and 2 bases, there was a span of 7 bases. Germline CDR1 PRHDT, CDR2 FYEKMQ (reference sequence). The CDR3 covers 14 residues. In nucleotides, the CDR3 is TGTGCCAGCAGCTTAGGTACAGGCAACTATGGCTACACCTTC. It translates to CASSLGTGNYGYTF.

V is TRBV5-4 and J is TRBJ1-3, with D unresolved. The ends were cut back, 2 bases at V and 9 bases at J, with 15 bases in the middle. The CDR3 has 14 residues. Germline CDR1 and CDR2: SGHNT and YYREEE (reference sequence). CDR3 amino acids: CASSFDGGLGTIYF. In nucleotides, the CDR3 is TGTGCCAGCAGCTTCGACGGCGGGCTAGGCACCATATATTTT.

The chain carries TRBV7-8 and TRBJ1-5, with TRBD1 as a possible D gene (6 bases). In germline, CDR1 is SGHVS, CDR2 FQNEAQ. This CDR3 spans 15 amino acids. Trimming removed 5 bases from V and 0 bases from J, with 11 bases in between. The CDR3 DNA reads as TGTGCCAGCAGCGTCGACAGGCCTAGCAATCAGCCCCAGCATTTT. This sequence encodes CASSVDRPSNQPQHF.

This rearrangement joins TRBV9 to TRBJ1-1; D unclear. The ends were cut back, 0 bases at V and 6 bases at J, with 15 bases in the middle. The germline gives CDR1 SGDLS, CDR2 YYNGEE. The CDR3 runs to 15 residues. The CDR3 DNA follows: TGTGCCAGCAGCGTAGGAGGAGGGCATTTCGCTGAAGCTTTCTTT. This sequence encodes CASSVGGGHFAEAFF. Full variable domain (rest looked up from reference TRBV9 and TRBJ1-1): DSGVTQTPKHLITATGQRVTLRCSPRSGDLSVYWYQQSLDQGLQFLIQYYNGEERAKGNILERFSAQQFPDLHSELNLSSLELGDSALYFCASSVGGGHFAEAFFGQGTRLTVV.

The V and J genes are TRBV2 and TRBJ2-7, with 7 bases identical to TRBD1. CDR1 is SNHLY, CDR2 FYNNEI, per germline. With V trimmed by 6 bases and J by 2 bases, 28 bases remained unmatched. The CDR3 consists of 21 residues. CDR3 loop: CASRGIGAPTEFRDRPYEQYF. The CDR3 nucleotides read TGTGCCAGCAGGGGAATTGGGGCCCCTACCGAATTCCGGGACAGACCCTACGAGCAGTACTTC.

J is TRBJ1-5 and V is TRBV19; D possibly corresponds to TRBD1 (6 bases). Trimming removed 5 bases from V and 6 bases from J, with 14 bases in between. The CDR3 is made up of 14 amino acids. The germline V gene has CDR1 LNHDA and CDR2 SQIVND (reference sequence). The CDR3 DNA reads TGTGCCAGTAGTCAAGGGGGTTCGGGTCAGCCCCAGCATTTT. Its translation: CASSQGGSGQPQHF.

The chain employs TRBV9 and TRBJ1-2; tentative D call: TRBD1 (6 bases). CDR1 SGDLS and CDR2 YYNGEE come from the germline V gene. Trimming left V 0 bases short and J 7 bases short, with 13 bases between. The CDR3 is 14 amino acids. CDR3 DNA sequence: TGTGCCAGCAGCGTAGTTCCAGGGGACGGTGGCTACACCTTC. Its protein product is CASSVVPGDGGYTF.